This T cell receptor beta chain was sequenced during a study of PD-1 blockade in classical Hodgkin lymphoma. Sequencing was performed with immunoSEQ multiplex PCR; in TCRdb, only in-frame clones are kept and a portion is missing. Altogether about 47,000 clones are present, about 80% being singletons, with the ten largest covering approximately 18%. Indicated time point: cycle 4 day 1 (C4D1), after 5 to 7 weeks of nivolumab. All the patients suffered relapse after autologous stem cell transplantation, and brentuximab vedotin exposure differed. Remarks on this clone: What it binds is unknown.

General study findings and limits: When set against healthy donors, newly diagnosed patients were reported to show lower baseline TCR diversity.

The CDR3 has 18 amino acids. Germline CDR1 and CDR2: MGHRA and YSYEKL. V was pared by 0 bases and J by 3 bases, with 10 bases of the junction left unmatched. The sequences come from peripheral blood mononuclear cells (PBMCs), collected before the fourth cycle of nivolumab. This clonotype was obtained from a human donor with classical Hodgkin lymphoma. The chain is built from TRBV4-1 and TRBJ1-1, with 10 nucleotides matching TRBD1. The CDR3 coding sequence is TGCGCCAGCAGCCAAGATGGGACAGGGGTGGGTATGGACACTGAAGCTTTCTTT. It encodes CASSQDGTGVGMDTEAFF.